Each of the 12 T cell receptor beta chains below was sequenced from the same sample in a study of cytomegalovirus exposure and HLA in healthy donors (dated 2017 in TCRdb). Library creation used the immunoSEQ multiplex PCR assay. A mixture of 60 forward primers for TCR Vbeta segments and 13 reverse primers for TCR Jbeta segments was used in the multiplex PCR. What TCRdb holds here is the immuneACCESS table cut down to in-frame rearrangements. Part of the clones is not present; checked against another copy, under half of the missing clones reflect an unresolved V gene, and the others are unexplained. The sample table lists about 200,000 clones, approximately 80% of them with a count of one. 0.22% of the sample lies in the top ten. The material sequenced was PBMCs. These receptors came from a girl under 10 years old in good health and CMV-seronegative.

V and J are TRBV7-9 and TRBJ2-3, with a tentative D call TRBD2 (6 bases). From germline, CDR1 is SEHNR and CDR2 FQNEAQ (reference sequence). This CDR3 has 16 residues. The V end was cut by 6 bases, the J end by 1 base, with 17 bases between. The CDR3 coding sequence is TGTGCCAGCAGAAAGTACGGGAGTGGGGGCACAGATACGCAGTATTTT. Protein product: CASRKYGSGGTDTQYF.

The rearrangement uses TRBV7-2 and TRBJ2-7; a possible D gene is TRBD2 (5 bases). Between the trimmed V and J ends, which lost 0 bases and 6 bases, there was a span of 12 bases. Germline lookup yields CDR1 SGHTA and CDR2 FQGNSA. CDR3 size: 14 residues. The CDR3: CASSLAQVGGEQYF. The CDR3 nucleotides are TGTGCCAGCAGCTTAGCCCAGGTAGGAGGCGAGCAGTACTTC.

V is TRBV6-6 and J is TRBJ1-6; D may be TRBD1 (6 bases). Trimming left V 7 bases short and J 11 bases short, with 15 bases between. Germline values: CDR1 MNHNY, CDR2 SVGAGI (reference sequence). The CDR3 covers 13 residues. The CDR3 protein is CASIKQGRAPLHF. The CDR3 nucleotides are TGTGCCAGCATCAAACAGGGTCGAGCACCCCTCCACTTT.

V is TRBV6-1 and J is TRBJ2-5; 11 bases map to TRBD2. The V gene's germline CDR1 is MNHNS and CDR2 SASEGT. The CDR3 loop spans 15 amino acids. V lost 6 bases to trimming and J lost 7 bases; unmatched junction nucleotides: 10. For the CDR3, the DNA is TGTGCCAGCAGAAATAGCGGGGGGGCAGGGGCGACCCAGTACTTC. It specifies CASRNSGGAGATQYF.

The CDR3 DNA follows: TGTGCCAGCTCGCGGGATAGGGGTGTTGAAGCTTTCTTT. It specifies CASSRDRGVEAFF. The V gene is TRBV7-3, the J gene TRBJ1-1, with a weak D call TRBD1 (5 bases). The CDR3 is 13 amino acids. V lost 8 bases to trimming and J lost 7 bases, with 17 bases between them. Germline CDR1 SGHTA, CDR2 FQGTGA.

Written as DNA, the CDR3 is TGTGCCAGCAGCTCAGGGGGCCACGGAGATTATAATTCACCCCTCCACTTT. This encodes CASSSGGHGDYNSPLHF. The rearrangement uses TRBV7-9 and TRBJ1-6, with 8 bases aligning to TRBD1. V lost 4 bases and J lost 4; bases outside the gene matches: 9. CDR3 length: 17 amino acids. The germline gives CDR1 SEHNR, CDR2 FQNEAQ (reference sequence). Full variable domain (missing parts from reference TRBV7-9 and TRBJ1-6): DTGVSQNPRHKITKRGQNVTFRCDPISEHNRLYWYRQTLGQGPEFLTYFQNEAQLEKSRLLSDRFSAERPKGSFSTLEIQRTEQGDSAMYLCASSSGGHGDYNSPLHFGNGTRLTVT.

This rearrangement joins TRBV7-9 to TRBJ1-2, with D perhaps matching TRBD1 (5 bases). V lost 3 bases to trimming and J lost 4 bases, with 9 bases between them. This CDR3 is 13 amino acids long. Germline V gene data show CDR1 as SEHNR and CDR2 as FQNEAQ (reference sequence). The CDR3 coding sequence is TGTGCCAGCAGCTTCAGGGAATCCTATGGCTACACCTTC. The encoded protein is CASSFRESYGYTF.

This sequence joins TRBV2 and TRBJ2-1; D perhaps matches TRBD1 (6 bases). Germline-derived CDR1 and CDR2 are SNHLY and FYNNEI. The germline V and J ends were trimmed by 5 bases and 5 bases, with 10 bases remaining between them. CDR3 length: 13 residues. CDR3 residues: CASSPDSHNEQFF. As DNA, the CDR3 is TGTGCCAGCAGTCCGGACAGCCACAATGAGCAGTTCTTC.

V gene TRBV5-1 combines with J gene TRBJ1-1, with 9 positions matching TRBD1. The germline V gene encodes CDR1 SGHRS and CDR2 YFSETQ. The ends lost 4 bases at V and 5 bases at J; junction bases unmatched: 9. This CDR3 is 15 amino acids long. The CDR3 sequence: CASSQMGQGDTEAFF. CDR3 DNA: TGCGCCAGCAGCCAAATGGGACAGGGAGATACTGAAGCTTTCTTT.

This clone was detected only once. This rearrangement joins TRBV9 to TRBJ2-5; 9 bases are shared with TRBD1. Trimming cost V 4 bases and J 9 bases; bases outside gene matches: 13. This CDR3 is 15 amino acids long. Germline V gene data show CDR1 as SGDLS and CDR2 as YYNGEE. CDR3 amino acids: CASSHGGTGHGAQYF. CDR3 coding DNA: TGTGCCAGCAGCCATGGGGGGACAGGGCATGGGGCCCAGTACTTC. The whole variable domain, remainder taken from reference TRBV9 and TRBJ2-5, is DSGVTQTPKHLITATGQRVTLRCSPRSGDLSVYWYQQSLDQGLQFLIQYYNGEERAKGNILERFSAQQFPDLHSELNLSSLELGDSALYFCASSHGGTGHGAQYFGPGTRLLVL.

The chain joins TRBV4-1 to TRBJ1-1; 8 nucleotides line up with TRBD1. This CDR3 has 15 amino acids. V lost 4 bases and J lost 8; bases outside the gene matches: 12. CDR1 is MGHRA, CDR2 YSYEKL, per germline. The CDR3 DNA reads as TGCGCCAGCAGCCCCGGGACAGGTCTTTTTGCGGAAGCTTTCTTT. It is translated as CASSPGTGLFAEAFF.

This clone has a single count. Germline is not matched at one junction end, which may reflect a read error. The gene calls are TRBV27 and TRBJ1-5; TRBD1 is a possible D gene (6 bases). Per germline, CDR1 MNHEY and CDR2 SMNVEV (reference sequence). This CDR3 is built from 14 residues. The CDR3 loop reads CASLPDSSNQLQHF. CDR3 coding DNA: TGTGCCAGCCTGCCGGACAGTAGCAATCAGCTCCAGCATTTT.